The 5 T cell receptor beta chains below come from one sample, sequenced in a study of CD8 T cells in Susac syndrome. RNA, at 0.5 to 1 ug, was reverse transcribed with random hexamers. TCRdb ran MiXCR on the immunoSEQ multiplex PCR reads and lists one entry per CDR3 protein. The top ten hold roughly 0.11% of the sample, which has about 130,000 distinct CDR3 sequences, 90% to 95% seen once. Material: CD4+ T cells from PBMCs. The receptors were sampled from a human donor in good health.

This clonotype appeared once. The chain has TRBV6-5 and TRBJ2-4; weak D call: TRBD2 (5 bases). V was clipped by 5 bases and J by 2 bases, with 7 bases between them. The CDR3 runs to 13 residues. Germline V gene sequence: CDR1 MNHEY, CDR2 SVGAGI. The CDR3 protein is CASSPSPKNIQYF. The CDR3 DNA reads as TGTGCCAGCAGTCCTAGCCCCAAAAACATTCAGTACTTC.

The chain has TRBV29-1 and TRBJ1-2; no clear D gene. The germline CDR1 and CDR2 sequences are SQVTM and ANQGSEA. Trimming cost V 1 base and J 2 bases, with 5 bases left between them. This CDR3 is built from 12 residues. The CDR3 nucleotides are TGCAGCGTTGAAGGGCGGAACTATGGCTACACCTTC. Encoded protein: CSVEGRNYGYTF.

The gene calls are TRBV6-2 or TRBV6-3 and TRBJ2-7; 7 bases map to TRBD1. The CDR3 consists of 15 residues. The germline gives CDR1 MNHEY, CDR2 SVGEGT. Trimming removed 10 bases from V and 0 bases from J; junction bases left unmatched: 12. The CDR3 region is CATSTPTGNSYEQYF. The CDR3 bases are TGTGCCACTTCCACCCCGACAGGGAACTCCTACGAGCAGTACTTC.

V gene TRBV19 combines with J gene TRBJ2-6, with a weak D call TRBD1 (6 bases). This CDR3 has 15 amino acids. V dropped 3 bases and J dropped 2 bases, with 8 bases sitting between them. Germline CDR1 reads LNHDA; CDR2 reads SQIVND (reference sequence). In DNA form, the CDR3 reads TGTGCCAGTAGTATTCACAGGGCTGGGGCCAACGTCCTGACTTTC. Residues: CASSIHRAGANVLTF.

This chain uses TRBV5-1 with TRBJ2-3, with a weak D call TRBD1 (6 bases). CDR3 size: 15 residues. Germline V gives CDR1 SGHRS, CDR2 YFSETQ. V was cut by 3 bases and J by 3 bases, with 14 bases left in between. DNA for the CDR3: TGCGCCAGCAGCTCCTTTTGGGGGCAAACAGATACGCAGTATTTT. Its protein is CASSSFWGQTDTQYF.